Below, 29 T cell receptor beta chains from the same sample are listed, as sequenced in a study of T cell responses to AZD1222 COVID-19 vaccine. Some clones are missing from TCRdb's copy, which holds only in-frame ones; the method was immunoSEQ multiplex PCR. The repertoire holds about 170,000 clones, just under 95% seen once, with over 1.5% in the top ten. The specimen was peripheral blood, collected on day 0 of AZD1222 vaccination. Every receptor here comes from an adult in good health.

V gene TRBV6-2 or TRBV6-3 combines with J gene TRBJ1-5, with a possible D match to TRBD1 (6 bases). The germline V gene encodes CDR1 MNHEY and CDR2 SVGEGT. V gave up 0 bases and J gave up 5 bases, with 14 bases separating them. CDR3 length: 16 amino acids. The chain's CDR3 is CASSYSDRSVHQPQHF. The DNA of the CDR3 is TGTGCCAGCAGTTACTCCGACAGGTCGGTTCATCAGCCCCAGCATTTT.

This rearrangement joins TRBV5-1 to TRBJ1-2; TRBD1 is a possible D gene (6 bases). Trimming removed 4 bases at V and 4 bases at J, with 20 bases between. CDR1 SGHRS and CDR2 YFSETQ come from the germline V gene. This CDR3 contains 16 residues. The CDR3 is CASSDKPQGTGYGYTF. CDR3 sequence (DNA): TGCGCCAGCAGCGACAAACCACAGGGAACAGGCTATGGCTACACCTTC.

The CDR3 region has the DNA TGTGCCAGCAGCTCTACGGTCTCTGGGGCCAACGTCCTGACTTTC. Protein product: CASSSTVSGANVLTF. The rearrangement links TRBV5-6 to TRBJ2-6; D not resolved. Trimming shortened V by 3 bases and J by 0 bases, and 7 bases separated the two germline ends. This CDR3 is built from 15 residues. Germline V gene sequence: CDR1 SGHDT, CDR2 YYEEEE.

CDR3 sequence (DNA): TGTGCTAGTGGTTTCCACAGGGGATTGGGGGAGGAGACCCAGTACTTC. Protein: CASGFHRGLGEETQYF. The V call is TRBV12-5, the J call TRBJ2-5; TRBD1 matches 7 bases. Germline loops: CDR1 LGHNT, CDR2 FRNRAP. The CDR3 consists of 16 residues. V was clipped by 3 bases and J by 5 bases; unmatched bases: 12.

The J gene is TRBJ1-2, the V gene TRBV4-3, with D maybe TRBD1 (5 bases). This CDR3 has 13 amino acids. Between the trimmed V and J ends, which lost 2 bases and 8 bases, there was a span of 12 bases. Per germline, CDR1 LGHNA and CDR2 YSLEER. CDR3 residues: CASSQIATVGYTF. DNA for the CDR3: TGCGCCAGCAGCCAAATTGCGACAGTAGGCTACACCTTC.

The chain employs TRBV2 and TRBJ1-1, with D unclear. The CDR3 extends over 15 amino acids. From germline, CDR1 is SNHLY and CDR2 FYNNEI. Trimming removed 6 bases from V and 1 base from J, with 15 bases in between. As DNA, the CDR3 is TGTGCCAGCAGCTCCGACCCGGGCAAGAACACTGAAGCTTTCTTT. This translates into CASSSDPGKNTEAFF.

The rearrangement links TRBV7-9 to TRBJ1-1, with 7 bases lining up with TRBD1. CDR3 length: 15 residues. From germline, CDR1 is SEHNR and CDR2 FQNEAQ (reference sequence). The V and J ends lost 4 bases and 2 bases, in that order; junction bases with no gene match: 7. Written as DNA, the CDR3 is TGTGCCAGCAGCTACAGGGGAGATAGTAACACTGAAGCTTTCTTT. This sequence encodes CASSYRGDSNTEAFF.

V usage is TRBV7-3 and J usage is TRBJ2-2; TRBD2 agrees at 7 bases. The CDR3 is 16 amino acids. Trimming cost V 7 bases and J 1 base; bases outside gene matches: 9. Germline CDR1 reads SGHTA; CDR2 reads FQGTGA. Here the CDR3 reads CASNRVGGRNTGELFF. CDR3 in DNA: TGTGCCAGCAATCGGGTAGGCGGGAGGAACACCGGGGAGCTGTTTTTT.

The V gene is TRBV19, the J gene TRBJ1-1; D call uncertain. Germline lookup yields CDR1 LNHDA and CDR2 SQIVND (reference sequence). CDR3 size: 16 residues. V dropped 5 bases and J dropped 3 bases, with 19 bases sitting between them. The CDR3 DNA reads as TGTGCCAGTAGTCCTACCCCCGTTTGGGGTGACACTGAAGCTTTCTTT. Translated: CASSPTPVWGDTEAFF.

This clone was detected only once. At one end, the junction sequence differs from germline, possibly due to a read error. CDR3 nucleotides: TGTGCTAGCAGCCCGGGGCTGGGCGAGCAGTACTTC. Its protein is CASSPGLGEQYF. The chain has TRBV7-7 and TRBJ2-7; D tentatively reads TRBD1 or TRBD2 (5 bases each). This CDR3 spans 12 amino acids. CDR1 is SSHAT and CDR2 is FNYEAQ in the germline V gene (reference sequence).

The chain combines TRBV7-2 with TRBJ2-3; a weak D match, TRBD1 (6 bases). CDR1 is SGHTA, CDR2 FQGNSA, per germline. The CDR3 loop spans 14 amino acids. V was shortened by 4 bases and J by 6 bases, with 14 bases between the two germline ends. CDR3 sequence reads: CASSSGTKGDTQYF. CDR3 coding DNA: TGTGCCAGCAGCTCCGGGACAAAAGGCGATACGCAGTATTTT.

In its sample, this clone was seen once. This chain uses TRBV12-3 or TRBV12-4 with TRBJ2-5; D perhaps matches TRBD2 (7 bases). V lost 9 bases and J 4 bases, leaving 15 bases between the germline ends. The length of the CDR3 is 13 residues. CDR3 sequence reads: CASHRGAGETQYF. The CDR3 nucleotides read TGTGCCAGTCATCGGGGGGCGGGAGAGACCCAGTACTTC.

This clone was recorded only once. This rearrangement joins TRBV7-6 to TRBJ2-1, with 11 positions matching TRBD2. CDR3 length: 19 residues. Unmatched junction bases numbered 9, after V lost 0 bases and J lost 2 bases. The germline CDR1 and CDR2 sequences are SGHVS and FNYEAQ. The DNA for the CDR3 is TGTGCCAGCAGCTTAGCGGGTACTAGCGGGAGTAGAACCTACAATGAGCAGTTCTTC. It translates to CASSLAGTSGSRTYNEQFF.

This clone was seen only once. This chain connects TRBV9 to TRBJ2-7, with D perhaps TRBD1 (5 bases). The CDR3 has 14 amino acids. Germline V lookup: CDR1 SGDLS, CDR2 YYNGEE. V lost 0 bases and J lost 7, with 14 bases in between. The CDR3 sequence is CASSVGRETREQYF. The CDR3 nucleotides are TGTGCCAGCAGCGTAGGCAGGGAAACTCGGGAGCAGTACTTC. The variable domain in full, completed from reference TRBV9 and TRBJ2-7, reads DSGVTQTPKHLITATGQRVTLRCSPRSGDLSVYWYQQSLDQGLQFLIQYYNGEERAKGNILERFSAQQFPDLHSELNLSSLELGDSALYFCASSVGRETREQYFGPGTRLTVT.

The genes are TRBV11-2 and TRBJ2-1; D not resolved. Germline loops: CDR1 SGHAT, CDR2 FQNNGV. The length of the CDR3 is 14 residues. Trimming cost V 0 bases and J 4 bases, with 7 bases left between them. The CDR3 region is CASSLDGQYNEQFF. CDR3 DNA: TGTGCCAGCAGCTTAGATGGCCAATACAATGAGCAGTTCTTC.

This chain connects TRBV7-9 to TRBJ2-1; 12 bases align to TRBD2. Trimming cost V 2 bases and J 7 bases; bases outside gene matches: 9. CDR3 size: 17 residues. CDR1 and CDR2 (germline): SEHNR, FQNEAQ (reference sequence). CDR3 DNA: TGTGCCAGCAGCTTAACATTAGTGACTAGCGGGAGTAATGAGCAGTTCTTC. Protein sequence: CASSLTLVTSGSNEQFF.

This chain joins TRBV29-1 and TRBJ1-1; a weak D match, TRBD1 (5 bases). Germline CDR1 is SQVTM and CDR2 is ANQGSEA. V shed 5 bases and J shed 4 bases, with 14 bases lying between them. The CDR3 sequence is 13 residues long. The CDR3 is CSVRGGGSTEAFF. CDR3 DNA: TGCAGCGTTAGGGGCGGGGGTAGCACTGAAGCTTTCTTT.

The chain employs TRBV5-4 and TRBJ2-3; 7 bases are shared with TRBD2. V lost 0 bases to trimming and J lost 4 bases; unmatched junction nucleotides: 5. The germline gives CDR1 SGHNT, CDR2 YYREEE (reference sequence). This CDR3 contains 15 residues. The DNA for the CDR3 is TGTGCCAGCAGCTTGGCTCTCGCGGGAGCAGATACGCAGTATTTT. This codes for CASSLALAGADTQYF.

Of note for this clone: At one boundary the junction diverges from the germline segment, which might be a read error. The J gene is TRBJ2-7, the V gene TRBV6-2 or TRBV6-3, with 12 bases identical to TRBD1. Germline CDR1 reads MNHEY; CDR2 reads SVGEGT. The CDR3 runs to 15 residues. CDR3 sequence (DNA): TGTGCCAGCAGCCGGGGAGGGACAGGGGGCTACGGGCAGTACTTC. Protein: CASSRGGTGGYGQYF.

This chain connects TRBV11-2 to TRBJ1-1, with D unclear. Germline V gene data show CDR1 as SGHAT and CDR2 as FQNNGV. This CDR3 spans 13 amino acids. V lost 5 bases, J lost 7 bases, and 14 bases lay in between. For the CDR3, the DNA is TGTGCCAGCAGCCAAGTGGGAGAAAATGAAGCTTTCTTT. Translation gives CASSQVGENEAFF.

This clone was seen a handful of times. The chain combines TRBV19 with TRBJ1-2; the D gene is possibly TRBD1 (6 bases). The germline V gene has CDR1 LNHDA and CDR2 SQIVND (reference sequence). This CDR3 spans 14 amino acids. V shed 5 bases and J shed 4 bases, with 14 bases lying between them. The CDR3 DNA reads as TGTGCCAGTAGTCCGTGGACAGAAAGCTATGGCTACACCTTC. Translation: CASSPWTESYGYTF.

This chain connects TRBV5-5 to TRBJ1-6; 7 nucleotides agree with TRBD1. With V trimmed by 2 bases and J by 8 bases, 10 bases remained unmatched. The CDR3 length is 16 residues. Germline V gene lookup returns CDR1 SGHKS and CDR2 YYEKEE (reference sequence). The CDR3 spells CASSFFAGTADSPLHF. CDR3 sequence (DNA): TGTGCCAGCAGCTTTTTTGCCGGGACAGCTGATTCACCCCTCCACTTT.

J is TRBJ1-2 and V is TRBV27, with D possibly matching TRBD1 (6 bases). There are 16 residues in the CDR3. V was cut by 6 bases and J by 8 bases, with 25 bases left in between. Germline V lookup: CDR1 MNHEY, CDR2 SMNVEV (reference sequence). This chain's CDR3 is CASSARRGRGLTGYTF. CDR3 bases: TGTGCCAGCAGCGCCCGCAGGGGTCGGGGCCTAACGGGCTACACCTTC.

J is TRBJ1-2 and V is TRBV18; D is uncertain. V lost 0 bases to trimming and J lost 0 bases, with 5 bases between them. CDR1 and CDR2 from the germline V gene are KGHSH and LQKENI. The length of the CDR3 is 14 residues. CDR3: CASSPPGTNYGYTF. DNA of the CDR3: TGTGCCAGCTCACCACCAGGGACTAACTATGGCTACACCTTC.

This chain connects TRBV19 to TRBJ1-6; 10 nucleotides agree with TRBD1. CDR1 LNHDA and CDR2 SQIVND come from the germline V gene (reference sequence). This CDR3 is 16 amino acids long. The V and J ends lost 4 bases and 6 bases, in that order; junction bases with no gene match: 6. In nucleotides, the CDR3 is TGTGCCAGTAGTACCCGGGACAGGGGTTTTAATTCACCCCTCCACTTT. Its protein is CASSTRDRGFNSPLHF.

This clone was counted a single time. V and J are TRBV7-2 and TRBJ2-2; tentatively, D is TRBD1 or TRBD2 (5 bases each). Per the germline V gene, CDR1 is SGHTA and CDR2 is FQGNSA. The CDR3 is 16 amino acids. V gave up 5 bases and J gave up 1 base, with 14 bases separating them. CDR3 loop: CASSPPRGENTGELFF. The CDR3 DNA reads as TGTGCCAGCAGCCCCCCTCGGGGCGAGAACACCGGGGAGCTGTTTTTT.

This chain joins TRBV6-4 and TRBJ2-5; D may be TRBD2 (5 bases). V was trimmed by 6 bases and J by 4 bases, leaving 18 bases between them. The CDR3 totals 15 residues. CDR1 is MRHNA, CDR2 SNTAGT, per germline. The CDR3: CASRNHRRSLETQYF. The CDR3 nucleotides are TGTGCCAGCAGAAACCATAGGAGGTCTTTAGAGACCCAGTACTTC.

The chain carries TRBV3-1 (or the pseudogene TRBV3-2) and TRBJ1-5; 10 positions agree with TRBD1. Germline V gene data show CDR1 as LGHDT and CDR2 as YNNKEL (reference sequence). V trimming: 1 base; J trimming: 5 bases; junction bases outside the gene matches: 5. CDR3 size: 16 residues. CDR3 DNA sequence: TGTGCCAGCAGCCAAGGACAGGGGGCATTCTATCAGCCCCAGCATTTT. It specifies CASSQGQGAFYQPQHF.

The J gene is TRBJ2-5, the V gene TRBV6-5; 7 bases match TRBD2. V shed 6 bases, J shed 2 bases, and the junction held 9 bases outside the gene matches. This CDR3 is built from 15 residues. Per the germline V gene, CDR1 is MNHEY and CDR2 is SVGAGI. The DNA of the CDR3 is TGTGCCAGCAGAATCGGGACTACCTCTCAAGAGACCCAGTACTTC. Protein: CASRIGTTSQETQYF.